This TCR beta chain is from a study of CD8 T cells in Susac syndrome (dated by TCRdb to the late 2010s). Notes on the research overall: Of the Susac syndrome patients who were sequenced, about 6 had clinically active disease and eight were in clinical remission. Whether CD8+ T cell activation and differentiation in Susac syndrome was antigen driven was tested using repertoire sequencing. At blood withdrawal, Susac syndrome patients were either therapy-naive, taking corticosteroids (in some cases with IVIg as well), or taking IVIg alone. What the work shows at the level of the full study, not this receptor alone: In patients with Susac syndrome, the CD4+ T cell repertoire showed no detectable clonal expansion. The study acknowledged that relatively few individuals were included in the TCR sequencing and HLA analysis.

As to this clonotype: No cognate antigen has been identified for it. There are no base qualities to consult, and no much larger clone falls within one base.

Peripheral blood CD8+ and CD4+ T cells from healthy donors, Susac syndrome patients and multiple sclerosis patients were profiled by high-throughput TCR beta sequencing. Recently defined diagnostic criteria for definite or probable disease were met by the Susac syndrome patients. CD8+ TEMRA cells were enriched by FACS, while bulk CD8+ and CD4+ T cells were purified by magnetic negative isolation. Blood was drawn into EDTA tubes, processed within 24 hours, and PBMCs were isolated by density gradient centrifugation. PBMCs destined for TCR sequencing were cryopreserved in liquid nitrogen and later thawed in a 37 °C water bath. The sorted or isolated CD4+, CD8+ and CD8+ TEMRA cells had a purity of 90% or higher. RNA was extracted using the RNeasy kit, and about 0.45 to 1 ug of the RNA was reverse transcribed with random hexamers. The immunoSEQ multiplex PCR assay, which covers 54 Vbeta and 13 Jbeta segments, was used to amplify TCR beta CDR3 regions. Bias from PCR amplification was corrected by using a synthetic template baseline for primer optimization and for computational correction. For the original study's pipeline: Reads were annotated to V, D and J genes according to IMGT and were analyzed with immunoSEQ Analyzer, with only productive sequences retained. Clonality was computed as one minus Shannon entropy normalized by log2 of the number of productive unique sequences. Public and private clones were assessed among the 100 most prevalent clones of each patient and control. A clone was defined as Susac-specific if it was absent from the healthy and MS cohorts, from around 960 published viral clones and from other ImmuneACCESS disease sequences. TCRdb reanalyzed the raw reads on its own, using fastp at Q25 for trimming and MiXCR for clone calling, and kept in-frame beta chains. One record per CDR3 amino acid sequence lists the most common genes and DNA. The V and J calls were not made by the authors but by TCRdb's processing. This sample is represented by 240,000 or so distinct CDR3 sequences; 96% of them were singletons. The ten largest clones take up 0.095% to 0.12% of the sample.

The sequenced material came from CD4+ T cells from PBMCs. The source of this sequence is a human donor with Susac syndrome.

At the DNA level, the sequence is TGTGCCGGAAGCGGGATCGACACCGGGGAGCTGTTTTTT. It is translated as CAGSGIDTGELFF. Recombination connected TRBV30 to TRBJ2-2, with 7 central nucleotides matching TRBD2. Relative to germline, V is missing 8 bases and J is missing 3 bases, with 6 bases of the junction outside any gene match. The CDR1 and CDR2 encoded by the germline V gene (reference sequence) are GTSNPN and SVGIG. Including the terminal cysteine and phenylalanine, the CDR3 comprises 13 residues. Only CDR3 DNA is held: 39 bases, read in frame from base 1.